This is a list of T cell receptor beta chains from one sample in a study of blood T cell repertoires in COVID-19. The table came from immunoSEQ multiplex PCR; TCRdb's copy has only in-frame clones and leaves some out. The sample has roughly 70,000 clones; 80% are singletons. Sequencing was done on a sample of peripheral blood. These receptors all stem from a man in his sixties or seventies who had recovered from COVID-19. Both conserved end residues are trimmed from each CDR3. D genes are given only for firm matches.

d_call: NA
v_call: TRBV9
j_call: TRBJ1-6
cdr3_aa: ASSLTGQTPPLH

d_call: TRBD1
v_call: TRBV10-3
j_call: TRBJ2-7
cdr3_aa: AIRYEQGSSYEQY

d_call: TRBD1
v_call: TRBV5-1
j_call: TRBJ1-6
cdr3_aa: ASSPGQGAPTLH

d_call: TRBD2
v_call: TRBV6-2/TRBV6-3
j_call: TRBJ2-5
cdr3_aa: ASSYPSGGRGETQY

d_call: NA
v_call: TRBV7-9
j_call: TRBJ1-1
cdr3_aa: ASSSGRAAVGTEAF

d_call: NA
v_call: TRBV5-1
j_call: TRBJ2-3
cdr3_aa: ASSLGQVETDTQY

d_call: TRBD1
v_call: TRBV28
j_call: TRBJ2-5
cdr3_aa: ASREQGDETQY

d_call: TRBD1
v_call: TRBV7-8
j_call: TRBJ1-5
cdr3_aa: ASSFSGQGNQPQH

d_call: NA
v_call: TRBV30
j_call: TRBJ1-3
cdr3_aa: AWSVYGISGNTIY

d_call: TRBD2
v_call: TRBV18
j_call: TRBJ2-7
cdr3_aa: ASSRSTGGSYEQY

d_call: NA
v_call: TRBV19
j_call: TRBJ1-3
cdr3_aa: ASAPGVGNTIY

d_call: TRBD2
v_call: TRBV4-3
j_call: TRBJ2-7
cdr3_aa: ASSQRLAAVNEQY

d_call: NA
v_call: TRBV11-3
j_call: TRBJ2-5
cdr3_aa: ASSLFGAETQY

d_call: NA
v_call: TRBV10-3
j_call: TRBJ1-2
cdr3_aa: AISEAQGGGYT

d_call: TRBD2
v_call: TRBV7-7
j_call: TRBJ2-1
cdr3_aa: ASSSAAGAHGEQF

d_call: NA
v_call: TRBV5-4
j_call: TRBJ1-1
cdr3_aa: ASSLDVRRNTEAF

d_call: TRBD1
v_call: TRBV28
j_call: TRBJ1-1
cdr3_aa: ASILQGANTEAF

d_call: NA
v_call: TRBV28
j_call: TRBJ1-1
cdr3_aa: ASSTQQGEYTEAF

d_call: TRBD1
v_call: TRBV6-2/TRBV6-3
j_call: TRBJ2-4
cdr3_aa: ASSPPPDRGHIQY

d_call: TRBD1
v_call: TRBV28
j_call: TRBJ2-7
cdr3_aa: AAGDRDHGEQY

d_call: NA
v_call: TRBV9
j_call: TRBJ1-1
cdr3_aa: ASSVAGGTSNTEAF

d_call: NA
v_call: TRBV3-1/TRBV3-2
j_call: TRBJ1-1
cdr3_aa: ASSPDSREAF

d_call: TRBD1
v_call: TRBV18
j_call: TRBJ2-7
cdr3_aa: ASSIQGAKGFHYEQY

d_call: TRBD1
v_call: TRBV5-5
j_call: TRBJ2-7
cdr3_aa: ASSFYRDRAYEQY

d_call: TRBD1
v_call: TRBV28
j_call: TRBJ2-5
cdr3_aa: ASFRQGARRETQY

d_call: NA
v_call: TRBV29-1
j_call: TRBJ1-2
cdr3_aa: SVDRQGYGYT

d_call: NA
v_call: TRBV7-6
j_call: TRBJ2-1
cdr3_aa: ASSLGGLDNEQF

d_call: NA
v_call: TRBV11-2
j_call: TRBJ2-5
cdr3_aa: ASSLEFRDQETQY

d_call: TRBD1
v_call: TRBV28
j_call: TRBJ1-5
cdr3_aa: ASSAGDRGILQPQH

d_call: NA
v_call: TRBV28
j_call: TRBJ2-7
cdr3_aa: ASSLFSLEQY

d_call: NA
v_call: TRBV21-1
j_call: TRBJ2-7
cdr3_aa: ASSTETGYYEQY

d_call: NA
v_call: TRBV28
j_call: TRBJ1-5
cdr3_aa: ASSLAVRRGQPQH

d_call: NA
v_call: TRBV19
j_call: TRBJ2-5
cdr3_aa: ASSIVGPPTGETQY

d_call: TRBD1
v_call: TRBV7-3
j_call: TRBJ1-1
cdr3_aa: ASRVDGTGVTEAF